The clone carrying this TCR beta chain was detected a few times. What it binds is not known. This sample stems from a study of cytomegalovirus exposure and HLA in healthy donors. The study, taken as a whole, reports: Donor immune exposure was known only as CMV serostatus. The study labeled 150 to 200 TCR beta chains cytomegalovirus-associated.

The primer mix had 60 Vbeta and 13 Jbeta primers. Assay: immunoSEQ multiplex PCR; the TCRdb copy retains only in-frame clones and omits some. The profile shows about 160,000 clones, roughly four fifths of them singletons. The sequenced sample consisted of PBMCs. This receptor was identified in a man in his forties or fifties in good health and CMV-seronegative.

The CDR3 loop is CASSTDRMYGYTF. CDR3 in DNA: TGTGCCAGCAGTACCGACAGAATGTATGGCTACACCTTC. The chain uses TRBV6-5 and TRBJ1-2; the D gene is possibly TRBD1 (5 bases). The ends were cut back, 5 bases at V and 5 bases at J, with 12 bases in the middle. Germline V lookup: CDR1 MNHEY, CDR2 SVGAGI. This CDR3 has 13 amino acids.